The 29 T cell receptor beta chains below come from one sample, sequenced in a study of cytomegalovirus exposure and HLA in healthy donors. Here immunoSEQ multiplex PCR was the method, and the copy in TCRdb shows in-frame clones only, minus some. The repertoire consists of 350,000 or so clones, with roughly 85% occurring once and the leading ten covering around 0.84%. The sequencing input was PBMCs. The receptor source for this set is a woman aged 18-29 years in good health and CMV-seronegative.

This rearrangement joins TRBV4-2 to TRBJ1-1, with D possibly matching TRBD1 (5 bases). The germline gives CDR1 LGHNA, CDR2 YNFKEQ. This CDR3 comprises 14 residues. The ends were cut back, 6 bases at V and 5 bases at J, with 16 bases in the middle. CDR3 nucleotide sequence: TGTGCCAGCAGTTATCCAAGGGGTGGGACTGAAGCTTTCTTT. Amino acid sequence: CASSYPRGGTEAFF.

The chain joins TRBV1 to TRBJ2-7; the DNA was not used to check the table's D call, TRBD2. TRBV1 is described as a pseudogene. The CDR3 totals 15 residues. The CDR3, as DNA: TGCACCAGCAGCCACAGACTACCTTCTACGGACGAGCAGTACTTC. This encodes CTSSHRLPSTDEQYF.

The chain has TRBV9 and TRBJ2-3, with D possibly TRBD2 on 5 matching bases. In germline, CDR1 is SGDLS, CDR2 YYNGEE. Trimming cost V 3 bases and J 2 bases, with 16 bases left between them. CDR3 size: 16 residues. The CDR3 DNA follows: TGTGCCAGCAGCGCACCAGCGGTGGAGGACACAGATACGCAGTATTTT. This codes for CASSAPAVEDTDTQYF.

The J gene is TRBJ1-1, the V gene TRBV11-2, with TRBD1 as a possible D gene (5 bases). The germline gives CDR1 SGHAT, CDR2 FQNNGV. The CDR3 runs to 13 residues. Trimming cost V 1 base and J 10 bases, with 13 bases left between them. In nucleotides, the CDR3 is TGTGCCAGCAGCTTAGGGTTGACAGACGTAGCTTTCTTT. Its translation: CASSLGLTDVAFF.

This sequence joins TRBV28 and TRBJ2-2; the match to TRBD2 covers 9 bases. The length of the CDR3 is 14 residues. Unmatched junction bases numbered 8, after V lost 8 bases and J lost 7 bases. Germline V gene sequence: CDR1 MDHEN, CDR2 SYDVKM. CDR3 coding DNA: TGTGCCAGCGGGATTAGCGGGAGCGTCGGGGAGCTGTTTTTT. Its translation: CASGISGSVGELFF.

The chain employs TRBV28 and TRBJ1-5; 7 bases match TRBD1. Germline V gene lookup returns CDR1 MDHEN and CDR2 SYDVKM. The CDR3 totals 13 residues. With V trimmed by 4 bases and J by 15 bases, 12 bases remained unmatched. The DNA for the CDR3 is TGTGCCAGCAGTTCCCCACAGGGGCTCACCGGGCATTTT. Encoded protein: CASSSPQGLTGHF. The full variable domain, in which reference TRBV28 and TRBJ1-5 provide the parts outside the CDR3, is DVKVTQSSRYLVKRTGEKVFLECVQDMDHENMFWYRQDPGLGLRLIYFSYDVKMKEKGDIPEGYSVSREKKERFSLILESASTNQTSMYLCASSSPQGLTGHFGDGTRLSIL.

The chain carries TRBV7-6 and TRBJ2-7; perhaps TRBD2 as D (5 bases). Germline assignment: CDR1 SGHVS and CDR2 FNYEAQ. The CDR3 consists of 14 residues. Trimming took 1 base from V and 2 from J, leaving 9 bases between them. The CDR3 region is CASSLGTGTYEQYF. The CDR3 nucleotides are TGTGCCAGCAGCTTAGGGACGGGGACCTACGAGCAGTACTTC.

The chain uses TRBV29-1 and TRBJ1-1; D might be TRBD1 (6 bases). CDR1 is SQVTM, CDR2 ANQGSEA, per germline. Trimming cost V 4 bases and J 3 bases, with 15 bases left between them. The CDR3 sequence is 14 residues long. The CDR3 loop reads CSVGMGGAHTEAFF. In nucleotides, the CDR3 is TGCAGCGTTGGGATGGGGGGGGCGCACACTGAAGCTTTCTTT.

The chain carries TRBV7-9 and TRBJ2-7; 11 nucleotides align to TRBD2. The J segment lost 4 bases and the V segment lost 5 bases, leaving 7 bases of the junction unmatched. The CDR3 is 15 residues long. Germline V gene data show CDR1 as SEHNR and CDR2 as FQNEAQ (reference sequence). The CDR3 sequence: CASSPSLAGDYEQYF. In DNA, the CDR3 is TGTGCCAGCAGCCCCTCACTAGCGGGAGATTACGAGCAGTACTTC.

The V and J genes are TRBV5-8 and TRBJ2-1; 7 positions agree with TRBD2. There are 17 residues in the CDR3. The junction had 7 bases not matched to a gene; V was cut back by 0 bases and J by 1 base. The germline V gene encodes CDR1 SGHTS and CDR2 YDEGEE. The CDR3 loop is CASSLVLAALSYNEQFF. In DNA, the CDR3 is TGTGCCAGCAGCTTGGTCCTAGCGGCCCTATCCTACAATGAGCAGTTCTTC.

The J gene is TRBJ2-6, the V gene TRBV6-1; TRBD1 agrees at 7 bases. This CDR3 contains 18 residues. V lost 3 bases to trimming and J lost 2 bases; unmatched junction nucleotides: 10. Germline V lookup: CDR1 MNHNS, CDR2 SASEGT. The CDR3 here is CASSELTGRHPGANVLTF. The CDR3 nucleotides read TGTGCCAGCAGTGAGTTGACAGGGAGACACCCTGGGGCCAACGTCCTGACTTTC.

This chain joins TRBV10-3 and TRBJ1-5, with TRBD1 identical over 8 bases. Germline CDR1 and CDR2: ENHRY and SYGVKD. V shed 6 bases, J shed 4 bases, and the junction held 5 bases outside the gene matches. The CDR3 is 14 amino acids. CDR3 amino acids: CAISPDRANQPQHF. The CDR3 DNA follows: TGTGCCATCAGCCCGGACAGGGCAAATCAGCCCCAGCATTTT.

This clone has just a few counts. The V call is TRBV27, the J call TRBJ2-7, with a tentative D call TRBD2 (7 bases). The ends were cut back, 2 bases at V and 4 bases at J, with 12 bases in the middle. Germline V lookup: CDR1 MNHEY, CDR2 SMNVEV (reference sequence). There are 14 residues in the CDR3. The CDR3 here is CASSLGGAQYEQYF. DNA of the CDR3: TGTGCCAGCAGTTTAGGGGGGGCCCAGTACGAGCAGTACTTC.

The rearrangement uses TRBV5-6 and TRBJ2-1; 7 bases fit TRBD2. The CDR3 extends over 14 amino acids. The junction had 4 bases not matched to a gene; V was cut back by 4 bases and J by 3 bases. Per germline, CDR1 SGHDT and CDR2 YYEEEE. In DNA form, the CDR3 reads TGTGCCAGCAGCCGCGGACTAGTCTACAATGAGCAGTTCTTC. Its translation is CASSRGLVYNEQFF.

The V and J genes are TRBV19 and TRBJ2-1; TRBD2 matches at 8 bases. The trim removed 2 bases at V and 6 bases at J, leaving 3 bases unmatched. The CDR3 is made up of 14 amino acids. Germline CDR1 LNHDA, CDR2 SQIVND (reference sequence). The CDR3 bases are TGTGCCAGTAGTATACAGAGCGGGGGCAATGAGCAGTTCTTC. It specifies CASSIQSGGNEQFF.

Concerning this clone: Its ends do not fully match the called genes, so a read error is possible. CDR3 sequence: CASSLRQDYVGLVAF. The CDR3 nucleotides read TGTGCCAGCAGTTTAAGACAGGATTACGTTGGTTTGGTAGCGTTC. The chain uses TRBV6-5 and TRBJ2-7; possibly TRBD1 for D (6 bases). The CDR3 extends over 15 amino acids. The V gene's germline CDR1 is MNHEY and CDR2 SVGAGI.

The V and J genes are TRBV2 and TRBJ1-1; 8 positions agree with TRBD1. Trimming at V came to 3 bases and at J to 4 bases, leaving 4 bases not matched to a gene. The V gene's germline CDR1 is SNHLY and CDR2 FYNNEI. The CDR3 consists of 14 residues. CDR3 sequence: CASSDGTGATEAFF. Written as DNA, the CDR3 is TGTGCCAGCAGTGACGGGACAGGCGCCACTGAAGCTTTCTTT.

Comments on this clone: Other DNA sequences in the same sample also yield this CDR3. V gene TRBV27 combines with J gene TRBJ1-1; 8 bases are shared with TRBD1. The CDR3 sequence is 14 residues long. The V gene's germline CDR1 is MNHEY and CDR2 SMNVEV (reference sequence). The trim removed 4 bases at V and 4 bases at J, leaving 5 bases unmatched. The CDR3, as DNA: TGTGCCAGCAGTTCTGGACAGGGAGGCACTGAAGCTTTCTTT. It yields the protein CASSSGQGGTEAFF.

V is TRBV4-1 and J is TRBJ2-3, with D tentatively TRBD2 (5 bases). The ends were cut back, 0 bases at V and 5 bases at J, with 9 bases in the middle. Germline values: CDR1 MGHRA, CDR2 YSYEKL. The CDR3 sequence is 14 residues long. The CDR3 here is CASSQDYAGDTQYF. In DNA form, the CDR3 reads TGCGCCAGCAGCCAAGATTATGCGGGAGATACGCAGTATTTT.

This chain connects TRBV19 to TRBJ1-5; D remains ambiguous. The V gene lost 0 bases and the J gene lost 5 bases, with 8 bases spanning the gap. Germline CDR1 reads LNHDA; CDR2 reads SQIVND (reference sequence). CDR3 length equals 14 residues. For the CDR3, the DNA is TGTGCCAGTAGTATAGATAATTCGGATCAGCCCCAGCATTTT. This gives the protein CASSIDNSDQPQHF. Together with reference TRBV19 and TRBJ1-5, the CDR3 gives the full variable domain: DGGITQSPKYLFRKEGQNVTLSCEQNLNHDAMYWYRQDPGQGLRLIYYSQIVNDFQKGDIAEGYSVSREKKESFPLTVTSAQKNPTAFYLCASSIDNSDQPQHFGDGTRLSIL.

The J gene is TRBJ1-2, the V gene TRBV6-6; 9 bases are shared with TRBD1. This CDR3 comprises 14 residues. V was pared by 2 bases and J by 6 bases, with 4 bases of the junction left unmatched. CDR1 is MNHNY and CDR2 is SVGAGI in the germline V gene (reference sequence). DNA for the CDR3: TGTGCCAGCAGTTACGGGGACAGGGTCAATGGCTACACCTTC. Translation: CASSYGDRVNGYTF.

The gene calls are TRBV6-1 and TRBJ2-7, with TRBD1 matching over 7 bases. There are 13 residues in the CDR3. Trimming took 10 bases from V and 4 from J; bases not matched to a gene: 10. From germline, CDR1 is MNHNS and CDR2 SASEGT. CDR3 nucleotide sequence: TGTGCCACCGACCCACAGGGGCCGTACGAGCAGTACTTC. It is translated as CATDPQGPYEQYF.

This chain links TRBV29-1 with TRBJ2-3, with a weak D call TRBD2 (5 bases). Trimming pared 7 bases from V and 3 bases from J, leaving 8 bases between. The CDR3 totals 11 residues. Germline CDR1 is SQVTM and CDR2 is ANQGSEA. CDR3 DNA: TGCAGCGGAGGGAGAACAGATACGCAGTATTTT. Amino acid sequence: CSGGRTDTQYF.

The chain links TRBV18 to TRBJ2-7, with 8 bases that match TRBD1. Germline values: CDR1 KGHSH, CDR2 LQKENI. This CDR3 has 14 residues. V shed 3 bases and J 2 bases; nucleotides not matched to a gene: 3. The CDR3 DNA follows: TGTGCCAGCTCACCGGGACAGGCAACCTACGAGCAGTACTTC. This sequence encodes CASSPGQATYEQYF. Drawing the rest from reference TRBV18 and TRBJ2-7, the complete variable domain is NAGVMQNPRHLVRRRGQEARLRCSPMKGHSHVYWYRQLPEEGLKFMVYLQKENIIDESGMPKERFSAEFPKEGPSILRIQQVVRGDSAAYFCASSPGQATYEQYFGPGTRLTVT.

The J gene is TRBJ1-1, the V gene TRBV27, with 8 bases fitting TRBD1. V shed 2 bases and J 7 bases; nucleotides not matched to a gene: 9. This CDR3 is built from 15 residues. Germline CDR1 and CDR2: MNHEY and SMNVEV (reference sequence). The CDR3 DNA follows: TGTGCCAGCAGTTTACGGGACAGGCCGGTGGGTGAAGCTTTCTTT. It yields the protein CASSLRDRPVGEAFF.

This clone was counted a few times. J is TRBJ2-7 and V is TRBV7-2, with no clear D. The CDR3 runs to 11 residues. V lost 5 bases and J lost 2, with 4 bases in between. CDR1 and CDR2 from the germline V gene are SGHTA and FQGNSA. The CDR3 sequence is CASSTTYEQYF. CDR3 coding DNA: TGTGCCAGCAGCACAACCTACGAGCAGTACTTC.

V gene TRBV20-1 combines with J gene TRBJ2-7; D possibly corresponds to TRBD2 (5 bases). Germline loops: CDR1 DFQATT, CDR2 SNEGSKA (reference sequence). Trimming took 7 bases from V and 3 from J, leaving 10 bases between them. This CDR3 has 11 residues. The CDR3 protein is CSVVRDYEQYF. CDR3 bases: TGCAGTGTAGTGAGGGACTACGAGCAGTACTTC.

The chain carries TRBV5-1 and TRBJ1-4, with 7 bases aligning to TRBD1. The germline CDR1 and CDR2 sequences are SGHRS and YFSETQ. This CDR3 is built from 16 residues. V lost 4 bases, J lost 3 bases, and 9 bases stayed unmatched. The CDR3 region has the DNA TGCGCCAGCAGCCGACAGGGCCCAATGGCTAATGAAAAACTGTTTTTT. Its protein is CASSRQGPMANEKLFF. Supplemented by reference TRBV5-1 and TRBJ1-4, the full variable domain reads KAGVTQTPRYLIKTRGQQVTLSCSPISGHRSVSWYQQTPGQGLQFLFEYFSETQRNKGNFPGRFSGRQFSNSRSEMNVSTLELGDSALYLCASSRQGPMANEKLFFGSGTQLSVL.

This clone was seen a single time. The J gene is TRBJ2-3, the V gene TRBV4-2; D uncertain. Between the trimmed V and J ends, which lost 2 bases and 3 bases, there was a span of 9 bases. The CDR3 is made up of 14 amino acids. From germline, CDR1 is LGHNA and CDR2 YNFKEQ. The CDR3 nucleotides read TGTGCCAGCAGCCAATCGACTGGTACAGATACGCAGTATTTT. Its protein product is CASSQSTGTDTQYF.